The 20 T cell receptor beta chains given below trace back to one sample, sequenced in a study of blood T cell repertoires in COVID-19. Assay used: immunoSEQ multiplex PCR; TCRdb lists only in-frame clones, some missing. Found here are about 670,000 clones, 70% to 90% of them singletons; the top ten hold around 0.3%. The sample taken for sequencing was peripheral blood. These receptors all stem from a woman aged 18-29 years with acute or convalescent COVID-19.

The rearrangement uses TRBV7-9 and TRBJ2-1, with 10 bases that match TRBD2. Germline V gives CDR1 SEHNR, CDR2 FQNEAQ (reference sequence). V lost 4 bases to trimming and J lost 2 bases; unmatched junction nucleotides: 2. This CDR3 comprises 15 residues. CDR3 in DNA: TGTGCCAGCAGCTCCCTAGCGGGGGCCTACAATGAGCAGTTCTTC. Translation: CASSSLAGAYNEQFF.

This sequence joins TRBV7-3 and TRBJ1-2; D is ambiguous. Germline CDR1 SGHTA, CDR2 FQGTGA. This CDR3 is 15 amino acids long. V was pared by 2 bases and J by 0 bases, with 10 bases between. The CDR3 DNA sequence: TGTGCCAGCAGCTTATACCACGGTACTAACTATGGCTACACCTTC. Amino acids: CASSLYHGTNYGYTF. The variable domain in full, completed from reference TRBV7-3 and TRBJ1-2, reads GAGVSQTPSNKVTEKGKYVELRCDPISGHTALYWYRQSLGQGPEFLIYFQGTGAADDSGLPNDRFFAVRPEGSVSTLKIQRTERGDSAVYLCASSLYHGTNYGYTFGSGTRLTVV.

The V call is TRBV15, the J call TRBJ1-3; D is unresolved. Germline V gene sequence: CDR1 LNHNV, CDR2 YYDKDF (reference sequence). Trimming stripped 1 base from V and 0 bases from J, with 7 bases between. The CDR3 runs to 15 residues. Here the CDR3 DNA reads TGTGCCACCAGCAGAGCCCTATTCTCTGGAAACACCATATATTTT. Translation: CATSRALFSGNTIYF.

The V gene is TRBV18, the J gene TRBJ1-2; D is perhaps TRBD1 (6 bases). The CDR3 covers 16 residues. V lost 3 bases to trimming and J lost 6 bases, with 20 bases between them. Germline V gives CDR1 KGHSH, CDR2 LQKENI. For the CDR3, the DNA is TGTGCCAGCTCACCTTCTAGCGGGGGGGGCGATCATGGCTACACCTTC. It specifies CASSPSSGGGDHGYTF.

This chain links TRBV7-8 with TRBJ2-7; 8 bases match TRBD2. The CDR3 loop spans 15 amino acids. CDR1 and CDR2 from the germline V gene are SGHVS and FQNEAQ. V was pared by 5 bases and J by 2 bases, with 8 bases of the junction left unmatched. CDR3: CASSPTGSGAYEQYF. The CDR3 nucleotides are TGTGCCAGCAGCCCAACGGGTAGCGGGGCCTACGAGCAGTACTTC.

This chain uses TRBV30 with TRBJ1-1, with TRBD1 as a possible D gene (5 bases). The CDR3 extends over 14 amino acids. Trimming pared 2 bases from V and 3 bases from J, leaving 13 bases between. CDR1 is GTSNPN, CDR2 SVGIG, per germline (reference sequence). CDR3 nucleotides: TGTGCCTGGAGTCAGGCCTCGGGGGACACTGAAGCTTTCTTT. It is translated as CAWSQASGDTEAFF.

V usage is TRBV9 and J usage is TRBJ1-1; a possible D gene is TRBD1 (6 bases). This CDR3 has 14 amino acids. Germline CDR1 and CDR2: SGDLS and YYNGEE. The V and J ends lost 4 bases and 3 bases respectively, with 13 bases between them. CDR3 sequence: CASSQLTGYTEAFF. CDR3 DNA: TGTGCCAGCAGCCAACTCACAGGGTACACTGAAGCTTTCTTT.

V and J are TRBV6-5 and TRBJ2-3; a weak D match, TRBD1 (6 bases). The CDR3 has 15 residues. Germline CDR1 MNHEY, CDR2 SVGAGI. V lost 2 bases and J 7 bases, leaving 16 bases between the germline ends. The CDR3: CASSYGTGSRNTQYF. The CDR3 region has the DNA TGTGCCAGCAGTTACGGCACAGGGTCGCGAAATACGCAGTATTTT.

The rearrangement links TRBV7-8 to TRBJ2-1; 12 bases agree with TRBD2. Germline trimming cut 5 bases from V and 2 bases from J; bases unmatched to any gene: 4. From germline, CDR1 is SGHVS and CDR2 FQNEAQ. The CDR3 has 16 amino acids. The CDR3 here is CASSARLAGAYNEQFF. The CDR3 DNA reads as TGTGCCAGCAGCGCCCGACTAGCGGGGGCCTACAATGAGCAGTTCTTC.

The chain employs TRBV4-3 and TRBJ1-2; D may be TRBD1 (5 bases). Germline values: CDR1 LGHNA, CDR2 YSLEER. The CDR3 has 14 residues. Trimming shortened V by 3 bases and J by 8 bases, and 16 bases separated the two germline ends. CDR3 sequence reads: CASSQSQGSTGYTF. The CDR3 region has the DNA TGCGCCAGCAGCCAGTCCCAGGGCTCAACGGGCTACACCTTC.

The CDR3 nucleotides are TGTGCCAGCAGCTTCCTCCCCTCCGGGACAGTCTACGAGCAGTACTTC. Translated, it gives CASSFLPSGTVYEQYF. The chain links TRBV7-2 to TRBJ2-7, with TRBD1 identical over 7 bases. Per the germline V gene, CDR1 is SGHTA and CDR2 is FQGNSA. The CDR3 is 16 amino acids. The V segment lost 3 bases and the J segment 3 bases; nucleotides outside the gene matches: 11.

V is TRBV7-3 and J is TRBJ2-1, with D maybe TRBD1 (6 bases). V was clipped by 1 base and J by 0 bases, with 7 bases between them. The CDR3 spans 15 residues. From germline, CDR1 is SGHTA and CDR2 FQGTGA. The CDR3 coding sequence is TGTGCCAGCAGCTTAATGGGGGCCTCCTACAATGAGCAGTTCTTC. Encoded protein: CASSLMGASYNEQFF.

This chain uses TRBV11-2 with TRBJ1-1; tentatively, D is TRBD1 (5 bases). The CDR3 is 14 amino acids. The germline V gene has CDR1 SGHAT and CDR2 FQNNGV. The ends were cut back, 3 bases at V and 4 bases at J, with 12 bases in the middle. CDR3 residues: CASSFIQGSTEAFF. CDR3 DNA: TGTGCCAGCAGCTTTATCCAGGGTAGCACTGAAGCTTTCTTT.

J is TRBJ1-2 and V is TRBV2; a possible D gene is TRBD1 (6 bases). This CDR3 has 13 amino acids. Trimming cost V 4 bases and J 8 bases, with 14 bases left between them. The germline gives CDR1 SNHLY, CDR2 FYNNEI. The CDR3 nucleotides are TGTGCCAGCAGTGTATACAGGGCTGAGGGCTACACCTTC. Translated, it gives CASSVYRAEGYTF. The full variable domain, its missing parts supplied by reference TRBV2 and TRBJ1-2, is EPEVTQTPSHQVTQMGQEVILRCVPISNHLYFYWYRQILGQKVEFLVSFYNNEISEKSEIFDDQFSVERPDGSNFTLKIRSTKLEDSAMYFCASSVYRAEGYTFGSGTRLTVV.

CDR3 nucleotides: TGTGCCAGCACCCAGCGGGGACAGGGGTATGGCTACACCTTC. Translation: CASTQRGQGYGYTF. The chain carries TRBV2 and TRBJ1-2, with 10 positions matching TRBD1. The CDR3 consists of 14 residues. Germline V gene lookup returns CDR1 SNHLY and CDR2 FYNNEI. V shed 7 bases and J 5 bases; nucleotides not matched to a gene: 7.

This sequence joins TRBV6-5 and TRBJ2-3, with D possibly matching TRBD2 (6 bases). V lost 7 bases and J lost 2, with 13 bases in between. CDR1 MNHEY and CDR2 SVGAGI come from the germline V gene. The CDR3 sequence is 14 residues long. The CDR3 protein is CASNLGGPTDTQYF. CDR3 nucleotide sequence: TGTGCCAGCAATCTCGGGGGACCCACAGATACGCAGTATTTT.

The rearrangement uses TRBV4-2 and TRBJ2-3, with 14 bases aligning to TRBD2. The CDR3 has 18 amino acids. From germline, CDR1 is LGHNA and CDR2 YNFKEQ. The J segment lost 0 bases and the V segment lost 4 bases, leaving 6 bases of the junction unmatched. CDR3 region: CASSRRLAGGDSTDTQYF. In nucleotides, the CDR3 is TGTGCCAGCAGCCGGAGACTAGCGGGGGGGGATAGCACAGATACGCAGTATTTT.

The V gene is TRBV6-5, the J gene TRBJ1-6; 7 bases are a match to TRBD1. V lost 8 bases to trimming and J lost 9 bases; unmatched junction nucleotides: 13. The CDR3 contains 15 residues. Germline V CDR1 and CDR2: MNHEY, SVGAGI. The CDR3 region is CASRPGDRVGSPLHF. The CDR3 bases are TGTGCCAGCCGGCCCGGAGACAGGGTTGGTTCACCCCTCCACTTT.

The chain combines TRBV5-8 with TRBJ2-2; D perhaps matches TRBD2 (5 bases). This CDR3 is 16 amino acids long. The V end lost 4 bases, the J end lost 4 bases, and 17 bases lay between the germline ends. Germline V gives CDR1 SGHTS, CDR2 YDEGEE. CDR3 bases: TGTGCCAGCAGCCCCCCCGGGGTTATAGGCACCGGGGAGCTGTTTTTT. Protein: CASSPPGVIGTGELFF.

The chain has TRBV5-1 and TRBJ1-1, with D maybe TRBD1 (5 bases). The CDR3 loop spans 16 amino acids. The V and J ends lost 8 bases and 0 bases respectively, with 20 bases between them. Germline-derived CDR1 and CDR2 are SGHRS and YFSETQ. The CDR3 bases are TGCGCCAGTCACGGCAGGGAGGCTTTTCTGAACACTGAAGCTTTCTTT. Its protein is CASHGREAFLNTEAFF.